This T cell receptor (beta chain) was observed in a study of memory CD4+ T cells and cytomegalovirus serostatus. Background on the study: Donors were healthy Belgian adults, fewer than ten CMV seropositive and 24 seronegative.

A remark on this clone: Its matching antigen is unknown.

Assay: immunoSEQ multiplex PCR; the TCRdb copy retains only in-frame clones and omits some. The data contain some 27,000 clones, roughly 75% of them singletons. Study-wide points: Median bootstrapped AUC for CMV status was about 0.96 originally, 0.85 to 0.92 US-trained.

Single viable CD3+CD4+CD8-CD45RO+ cells were sorted as the memory CD4+ T cells. CD4+ T cells were isolated by positive magnetic selection. The specimen was memory CD4+ T cells from blood. The source of this sequence is an adult in good health and CMV-seronegative.

CDR3 sequence (DNA): TGCAGCGTGCCCCTAGCGGGAGGTTCAGAGACCCAGTACTTC. Translated, it gives CSVPLAGGSETQYF. The genes are TRBV29-1 and TRBJ2-5; 11 bases match TRBD2. Per the germline V gene, CDR1 is SQVTM and CDR2 is ANQGSEA. Trimming removed 6 bases from V and 4 bases from J; junction bases left unmatched: 7. The CDR3 contains 14 residues.